These 8 T cell receptor beta chains were sequenced from one sample in a study of blood T cell repertoires in COVID-19. Data came from immunoSEQ multiplex PCR; TCRdb stores just in-frame clones and leaves some out. This repertoire shows 250,000 to 300,000 clones, about nine tenths found once; its top ten account for 2% to 2.5%. The specimen sequenced was PBMCs or T cells enriched from blood (not recorded which). The receptors stem from a woman aged 40-49 years with acute COVID-19.

The chain combines TRBV28 with TRBJ1-2; a weak D match, TRBD1 (6 bases). CDR1 is MDHEN and CDR2 is SYDVKM in the germline V gene. The CDR3 is 15 amino acids. V shed 3 bases and J shed 6 bases, with 17 bases lying between them. The CDR3 loop reads CASSFGGTAGDGYTF. The CDR3 DNA follows: TGTGCCAGCAGTTTCGGGGGGACGGCAGGGGATGGCTACACCTTC.

J is TRBJ1-5 and V is TRBV28, with D possibly matching TRBD1 (5 bases). CDR3 length: 15 amino acids. The germline gives CDR1 MDHEN, CDR2 SYDVKM. Between the trimmed V and J ends, which lost 3 bases and 3 bases, there was a span of 12 bases. CDR3 sequence reads: CASSFSQGLNQPQHF. The DNA of the CDR3 is TGTGCCAGCAGTTTCTCCCAGGGTCTCAATCAGCCCCAGCATTTT.

This rearrangement joins TRBV11-2 to TRBJ2-5, with 8 bases matching TRBD2. The CDR3 runs 15 residues. In germline, CDR1 is SGHAT, CDR2 FQNNGV. With V trimmed by 1 base and J by 4 bases, 5 bases remained unmatched. The CDR3 nucleotides are TGTGCCAGCAGCTTAGGTAGCGGGGCACGAGAGACCCAGTACTTC. It translates to CASSLGSGARETQYF.

The chain has TRBV4-1 and TRBJ1-2; 11 bases match TRBD1. The CDR3 totals 15 residues. From germline, CDR1 is MGHRA and CDR2 YSYEKL. V lost 0 bases to trimming and J lost 6 bases; unmatched junction nucleotides: 3. CDR3 region: CASSQDPDRGHGYTF. In DNA, the CDR3 is TGCGCCAGCAGCCAAGACCCGGACAGGGGGCATGGCTACACCTTC.

Only one count was recorded for this clone. V usage is TRBV7-2 and J usage is TRBJ2-1; possibly TRBD2 for D (6 bases). The CDR3 contains 15 residues. CDR1 and CDR2 from the germline V gene are SGHTA and FQGNSA. V was cut by 1 base and J by 4 bases, with 11 bases left in between. CDR3 region: CASSLDTSLYNEQFF. CDR3 nucleotides: TGTGCCAGCAGCTTAGATACTAGCCTGTACAATGAGCAGTTCTTC. The entire variable domain, with the rest obtained from reference TRBV7-2 and TRBJ2-1, is as follows: GAGVSQSPSNKVTEKGKDVELRCDPISGHTALYWYRQSLGQGLEFLIYFQGNSAPDKSGLPSDRFSAERTGGSVSTLTIQRTQQEDSAVYLCASSLDTSLYNEQFFGPGTRLTVL.

The J gene is TRBJ1-2, the V gene TRBV7-2, with TRBD1 matching over 7 bases. The CDR3 extends over 15 amino acids. Germline V gives CDR1 SGHTA, CDR2 FQGNSA. With V trimmed by 5 bases and J by 2 bases, 8 bases remained unmatched. The DNA of the CDR3 is TGTGCCAGCAGCCAGGGGGGCCTCGTAAACTATGGCTACACCTTC. As protein: CASSQGGLVNYGYTF.

The chain uses TRBV5-1 and TRBJ2-7; D perhaps matches TRBD1 (5 bases). The CDR3 spans 14 residues. Trimming shortened V by 4 bases and J by 0 bases, and 11 bases separated the two germline ends. Germline V gene lookup returns CDR1 SGHRS and CDR2 YFSETQ. CDR3 coding DNA: TGCGCCAGCAGCGGGCAGGGCGGCTCCTACGAGCAGTACTTC. It is translated as CASSGQGGSYEQYF.

V gene TRBV11-3 combines with J gene TRBJ2-7; possible D gene TRBD2, 7 bases. The CDR3 loop spans 15 amino acids. Germline V gene lookup returns CDR1 SGHNT and CDR2 YENEEA. V lost 3 bases, J lost 4 bases, and 16 bases lay in between. CDR3 in amino acids: CASSLRGGAGYEQYF. The CDR3 bases are TGTGCCAGCAGCTTGAGGGGGGGGGCCGGTTACGAGCAGTACTTC.